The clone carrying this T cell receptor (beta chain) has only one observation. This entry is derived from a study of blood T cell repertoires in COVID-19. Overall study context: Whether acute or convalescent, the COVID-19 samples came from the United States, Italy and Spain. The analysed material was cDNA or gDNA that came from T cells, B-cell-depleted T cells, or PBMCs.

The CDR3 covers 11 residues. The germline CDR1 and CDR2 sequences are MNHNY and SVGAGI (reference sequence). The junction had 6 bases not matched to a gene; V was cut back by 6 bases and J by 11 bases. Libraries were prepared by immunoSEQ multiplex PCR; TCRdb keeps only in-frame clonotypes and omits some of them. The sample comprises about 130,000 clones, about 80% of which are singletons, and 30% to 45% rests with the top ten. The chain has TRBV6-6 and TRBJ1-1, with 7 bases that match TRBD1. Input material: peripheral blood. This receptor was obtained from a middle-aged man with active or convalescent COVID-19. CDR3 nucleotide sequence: TGTGCCAGCAGCAAGACAGGGTCGGCTTTCTTT. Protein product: CASSKTGSAFF.